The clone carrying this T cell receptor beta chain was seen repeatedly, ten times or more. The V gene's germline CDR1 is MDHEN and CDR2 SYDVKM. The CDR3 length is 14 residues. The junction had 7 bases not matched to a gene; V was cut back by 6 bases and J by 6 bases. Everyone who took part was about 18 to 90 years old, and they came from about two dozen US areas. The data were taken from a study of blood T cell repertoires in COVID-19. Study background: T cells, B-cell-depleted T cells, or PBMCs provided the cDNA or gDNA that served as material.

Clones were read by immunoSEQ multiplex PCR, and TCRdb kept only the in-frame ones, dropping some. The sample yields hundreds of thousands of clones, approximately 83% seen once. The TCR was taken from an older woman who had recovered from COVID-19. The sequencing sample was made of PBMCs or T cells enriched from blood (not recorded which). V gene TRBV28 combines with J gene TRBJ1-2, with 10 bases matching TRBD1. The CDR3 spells CASSRGQGRDGYTF. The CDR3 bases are TGTGCCAGCAGCCGGGGACAGGGGAGGGATGGCTACACCTTC.